Shown below are 27 T cell receptor beta chains from a single sample sequenced in a study of cytomegalovirus exposure and HLA in healthy donors. The PCR contained 60 Vbeta and 13 Jbeta primers. The repertoire was sequenced with immunoSEQ multiplex PCR; TCRdb's copy has only in-frame clones and lacks some. The repertoire holds about 160,000 clones, with roughly 80% as singletons. Input material: PBMCs. Every receptor here comes from a man aged 45-65 years in good health and CMV-seropositive.

This rearrangement joins TRBV7-2 to TRBJ1-2, with 7 bases fitting TRBD1. The germline V gene encodes CDR1 SGHTA and CDR2 FQGNSA. V shed 5 bases, J shed 0 bases, and the junction held 6 bases outside the gene matches. The CDR3 loop spans 15 amino acids. DNA for the CDR3: TGTGCCAGCAGCCCCGGACAGGCCACTAACTATGGCTACACCTTC. Protein sequence: CASSPGQATNYGYTF.

The chain employs TRBV9 and TRBJ1-3; maybe TRBD1 (6 bases). Between the trimmed V and J ends, which lost 0 bases and 1 base, there was a span of 14 bases. This CDR3 contains 17 residues. Germline V CDR1 and CDR2: SGDLS, YYNGEE. CDR3 sequence (DNA): TGTGCCAGCAGCGTAGATCTGGGGGCGCAGTCTGGAAACACCATATATTTT. Amino acids: CASSVDLGAQSGNTIYF.

This sequence joins TRBV5-1 and TRBJ2-1; 9 bases line up with TRBD2. There are 14 residues in the CDR3. V lost 9 bases, J lost 4 bases, and 8 bases stayed unmatched. Germline assignment: CDR1 SGHRS and CDR2 YFSETQ. CDR3 protein: CATRAGGQYNEQFF. The CDR3 region has the DNA TGCGCCACCAGAGCGGGGGGACAATACAATGAGCAGTTCTTC.

The chain has TRBV4-2 and TRBJ2-5; 12 nucleotides match TRBD2. This CDR3 spans 18 amino acids. V shed 0 bases, J shed 3 bases, and the junction held 8 bases outside the gene matches. Germline loops: CDR1 LGHNA, CDR2 YNFKEQ. The CDR3, as DNA: TGTGCCAGCAGCCAAGAGCTAGCGGGGGGGGCTTCTAAAGAGACCCAGTACTTC. Residues: CASSQELAGGASKETQYF.

This clone was detected once. This chain joins TRBV7-3 and TRBJ1-1; 7 bases are shared with TRBD1. CDR3 length: 14 residues. V trimming: 5 bases; J trimming: 3 bases; junction bases outside the gene matches: 6. Germline lookup yields CDR1 SGHTA and CDR2 FQGTGA. The CDR3 sequence: CASSPRGSHTEAFF. The CDR3 DNA reads TGTGCCAGCAGCCCCAGGGGGAGCCACACTGAAGCTTTCTTT. Looking up the rest from reference TRBV7-3 and TRBJ1-1 gives the full variable domain: GAGVSQTPSNKVTEKGKYVELRCDPISGHTALYWYRQSLGQGPEFLIYFQGTGAADDSGLPNDRFFAVRPEGSVSTLKIQRTERGDSAVYLCASSPRGSHTEAFFGQGTRLTVV.

V usage is TRBV2 and J usage is TRBJ1-6; TRBD1 aligns across 7 bases. Germline-derived CDR1 and CDR2 are SNHLY and FYNNEI. V trimming: 3 bases; J trimming: 10 bases; junction bases outside the gene matches: 6. The CDR3 covers 14 residues. The CDR3 sequence is CASSDWQGGSPLHF. In nucleotides, the CDR3 is TGTGCCAGCAGTGACTGGCAGGGGGGATCACCCCTCCACTTT.

This clone has only one observation. The chain joins TRBV7-3 to TRBJ1-2; 8 bases are a match to TRBD1. With 6 bases clipped from V and 5 bases from J, the junction kept 5 bases outside the gene matches. This CDR3 comprises 13 residues. CDR1 is SGHTA and CDR2 is FQGTGA in the germline V gene. Here the CDR3 reads CASSSDRGYGYTF. DNA for the CDR3: TGTGCCAGCAGTTCCGACAGGGGTTATGGCTACACCTTC.

The CDR3 sequence: CASSTTGVGGYTF. CDR3 sequence (DNA): TGTGCCAGCAGCACGACAGGGGTCGGTGGCTACACCTTC. The chain recombines TRBV28 with TRBJ1-2; TRBD1 matches 8 bases. The V gene end was trimmed by 6 bases and the J gene end by 7 bases; junction bases not matched to a gene: 7. CDR3 length: 13 amino acids. Germline V gives CDR1 MDHEN, CDR2 SYDVKM.

V is TRBV19 and J is TRBJ2-7; TRBD1 aligns across 7 bases. CDR1 and CDR2 from the germline V gene are LNHDA and SQIVND (reference sequence). CDR3 size: 15 residues. V gave up 5 bases and J gave up 6 bases; unmatched junction bases: 13. This CDR3 is CASSPRQGGLCEQYF. The CDR3 bases are TGTGCCAGTAGTCCCCGACAGGGTGGCCTCTGCGAGCAGTACTTC.

The V call is TRBV5-1, the J call TRBJ2-5; a possible D gene is TRBD2 (7 bases). CDR3 length: 14 amino acids. With 6 bases removed from V and 5 bases from J, the gap between germline ends came to 17 bases. Germline V gene lookup returns CDR1 SGHRS and CDR2 YFSETQ. CDR3: CASNGGRPGETQYF. CDR3 bases: TGCGCCAGCAACGGGGGGCGCCCCGGGGAGACCCAGTACTTC.

The chain joins TRBV7-9 to TRBJ2-2; no reliable D call. Germline-derived CDR1 and CDR2 are SEHNR and FQNEAQ (reference sequence). The length of the CDR3 is 13 residues. With 3 bases removed from V and 8 bases from J, the gap between germline ends came to 10 bases. The CDR3 loop is CASSLPASGELFF. CDR3 nucleotide sequence: TGTGCCAGCAGCTTGCCCGCGAGTGGGGAGCTGTTTTTT. Full variable domain (rest looked up from reference TRBV7-9 and TRBJ2-2): DTGVSQNPRHKITKRGQNVTFRCDPISEHNRLYWYRQTLGQGPEFLTYFQNEAQLEKSRLLSDRFSAERPKGSFSTLEIQRTEQGDSAMYLCASSLPASGELFFGEGSRLTVL.

The chain recombines TRBV4-1 with TRBJ2-1, with 15 bases fitting TRBD2. The CDR3 spans 18 residues. J was trimmed by 6 bases and V by 3 bases; bases with no gene match: 9. Germline V gene lookup returns CDR1 MGHRA and CDR2 YSYEKL. The CDR3 region is CASSHGLAGGHSSNEQFF. CDR3 DNA: TGCGCCAGCAGCCATGGACTAGCGGGGGGGCATAGTTCCAATGAGCAGTTCTTC.

This rearrangement joins TRBV10-3 to TRBJ1-5; D is unclear. The length of the CDR3 is 14 residues. Germline V gene sequence: CDR1 ENHRY, CDR2 SYGVKD. Trimming took 3 bases from V and 6 from J, leaving 12 bases between them. DNA for the CDR3: TGTGCCATCAGTGAAGGAAGAACTAGTCAGCCCCAGCATTTT. This encodes CAISEGRTSQPQHF.

This rearrangement joins TRBV9 to TRBJ2-7; a possible D gene is TRBD1 (6 bases). The CDR3 is 14 amino acids. Germline assignment: CDR1 SGDLS and CDR2 YYNGEE. V lost 0 bases and J lost 1, with 8 bases in between. CDR3 DNA sequence: TGTGCCAGCAGCGTAGTAGGGACATCCTACGAGCAGTACTTC. Translation: CASSVVGTSYEQYF. Looking up the rest from reference TRBV9 and TRBJ2-7 gives the full variable domain: DSGVTQTPKHLITATGQRVTLRCSPRSGDLSVYWYQQSLDQGLQFLIQYYNGEERAKGNILERFSAQQFPDLHSELNLSSLELGDSALYFCASSVVGTSYEQYFGPGTRLTVT.

The V and J genes are TRBV9 and TRBJ1-2; the D gene is possibly TRBD1 (5 bases). Trimming cost V 2 bases and J 3 bases, with 11 bases left between them. CDR3 length equals 14 residues. Germline values: CDR1 SGDLS, CDR2 YYNGEE. In DNA form, the CDR3 reads TGTGCCAGCAGCGTTACAGCGACAGACTATGGCTACACCTTC. This encodes CASSVTATDYGYTF. Supplemented by reference TRBV9 and TRBJ1-2, the full variable domain reads DSGVTQTPKHLITATGQRVTLRCSPRSGDLSVYWYQQSLDQGLQFLIQYYNGEERAKGNILERFSAQQFPDLHSELNLSSLELGDSALYFCASSVTATDYGYTFGSGTRLTVV.

CDR3 protein: CASSYFGQGVGNGYTF. The CDR3 nucleotides are TGTGCCAGCAGTTACTTTGGACAGGGGGTTGGAAATGGCTACACCTTC. J is TRBJ1-2 and V is TRBV6-6, with TRBD1 matching over 10 bases. Germline CDR1 reads MNHNY; CDR2 reads SVGAGI (reference sequence). Trimming cost V 1 base and J 6 bases; bases outside gene matches: 8. This CDR3 region has 16 residues.

V gene TRBV4-3 combines with J gene TRBJ2-2, with D possibly matching TRBD1 (5 bases). The CDR3 loop spans 13 amino acids. Between the trimmed V and J ends, which lost 4 bases and 5 bases, there was a span of 8 bases. Looked up from germline, CDR1 is LGHNA and CDR2 is YSLEER. CDR3 region: CASSPRQTGELFF. In nucleotides, the CDR3 is TGCGCCAGCAGCCCAAGACAGACCGGGGAGCTGTTTTTT.

The CDR3 is CASSLEIRGRSGTEAFF. The CDR3 DNA reads TGCGCCAGCAGCTTGGAGATCAGGGGGCGCAGCGGCACTGAAGCTTTCTTT. The V gene is TRBV5-1, the J gene TRBJ1-1; 8 bases align to TRBD1. The CDR3 is made up of 17 amino acids. Germline V CDR1 and CDR2: SGHRS, YFSETQ. Trimming cost V 0 bases and J 4 bases; bases outside gene matches: 11.

This clone turned up a few times. The genes are TRBV7-3 and TRBJ2-7; 9 bases map to TRBD1. Germline V lookup: CDR1 SGHTA, CDR2 FQGTGA. CDR3 length: 17 residues. V lost 5 bases and J lost 4; bases outside the gene matches: 15. CDR3 region: CASSPTGQGFLGYEQYF. In nucleotides, the CDR3 is TGTGCCAGCAGCCCTACGGGACAGGGATTTCTAGGGTACGAGCAGTACTTC.

The chain recombines TRBV5-1 with TRBJ2-2, with a weak D call TRBD2 (5 bases). The germline CDR1 and CDR2 sequences are SGHRS and YFSETQ. This CDR3 spans 14 amino acids. Trimming took 3 bases from V and 1 from J, leaving 7 bases between them. The CDR3 DNA is TGCGCCAGCAGCTCAGAGGGGAACACCGGGGAGCTGTTTTTT. This translates into CASSSEGNTGELFF.

J is TRBJ1-4 and V is TRBV5-4; 8 bases map to TRBD1. Germline CDR1 is SGHNT and CDR2 is YYREEE (reference sequence). The V and J ends lost 3 bases and 8 bases, in that order; junction bases with no gene match: 6. CDR3 length equals 14 residues. The CDR3 sequence: CASSYQGQEEKLFF. CDR3 DNA: TGTGCCAGCAGCTATCAGGGACAGGAGGAAAAACTGTTTTTT.

This chain joins TRBV6-5 and TRBJ2-2; D might be TRBD2 (6 bases). CDR1 is MNHEY and CDR2 is SVGAGI in the germline V gene. The CDR3 has 13 residues. V was shortened by 6 bases and J by 6 bases, with 11 bases between the two germline ends. The CDR3 region is CASSYRGAGELFF. In DNA, the CDR3 is TGTGCCAGCAGCTACCGCGGGGCCGGGGAGCTGTTTTTT.

V gene TRBV5-1 combines with J gene TRBJ2-3, with D possibly TRBD2 on 5 matching bases. The CDR3 contains 16 residues. Germline-derived CDR1 and CDR2 are SGHRS and YFSETQ. Trimming took 4 bases from V and 0 from J, leaving 15 bases between them. The CDR3 loop is CASSQDFSPSTDTQYF. In DNA form, the CDR3 reads TGCGCCAGCAGCCAGGACTTTTCCCCCAGCACAGATACGCAGTATTTT. Drawing the rest from reference TRBV5-1 and TRBJ2-3, the complete variable domain is KAGVTQTPRYLIKTRGQQVTLSCSPISGHRSVSWYQQTPGQGLQFLFEYFSETQRNKGNFPGRFSGRQFSNSRSEMNVSTLELGDSALYLCASSQDFSPSTDTQYFGPGTRLTVL.

The chain carries TRBV2 and TRBJ2-3; 8 positions match TRBD2. V shed 2 bases, J shed 5 bases, and the junction held 6 bases outside the gene matches. The CDR3 totals 15 residues. The V gene's germline CDR1 is SNHLY and CDR2 FYNNEI. CDR3 region: CASSEQSGGGDTQYF. In DNA form, the CDR3 reads TGTGCCAGCAGTGAACAGAGCGGGGGAGGAGATACGCAGTATTTT.

V gene TRBV5-1 combines with J gene TRBJ1-5; D is possibly TRBD1 (6 bases). The V gene's germline CDR1 is SGHRS and CDR2 YFSETQ. Trimming cost V 4 bases and J 7 bases, with 18 bases left between them. This CDR3 has 15 amino acids. CDR3 sequence (DNA): TGCGCCAGCAGCCTTGGGGCGGGGGCAGGACAGCCCCAGCATTTT. Translation gives CASSLGAGAGQPQHF.

The rearrangement uses TRBV7-9 and TRBJ1-2; 8 nucleotides match TRBD1. The junction had 6 bases not matched to a gene; V was cut back by 5 bases and J by 1 base. CDR1 is SEHNR, CDR2 FQNEAQ, per germline (reference sequence). The CDR3 has 15 amino acids. DNA for the CDR3: TGTGCCAGCAGCCCGGGACAGGTCCTTAACTATGGCTACACCTTC. This translates into CASSPGQVLNYGYTF.

This clone was seen a single time. The chain couples TRBV9 to TRBJ2-3, with 8 nucleotides matching TRBD1. V lost 0 bases, J lost 5 bases, and 11 bases stayed unmatched. Germline V CDR1 and CDR2: SGDLS, YYNGEE. This CDR3 contains 17 residues. CDR3 amino acids: CASSVEVGTGSLDTQYF. CDR3 sequence (DNA): TGTGCCAGCAGCGTAGAGGTAGGGACAGGATCGCTAGATACGCAGTATTTT.